The clone carrying this T cell receptor (beta chain) was seen a handful of times. Its antigen is as yet unknown. This sample is part of a study of T cell repertoires in cytomegalovirus infection. The overall study: It was recently identified HLA-C-restricted and well-studied HLA-B-restricted CMV epitopes that the study used. Through public TCR beta signatures, both CMV infection and matching HLA type were indicated. Study-level results: Frequencies of public TCR beta families were cumulated, and this identified carriers of CMV plus the relevant HLA. Dominant in the ex vivo response were TCR beta clonotypes restricted by HLA-C and specific for CMV.

MiXCR, applied by TCRdb to the reads, yields one record per CDR3 protein. The profile shows more than 250,000 distinct CDR3 sequences, roughly 25% of them singletons. Looked up from germline, CDR1 is WSHSY and CDR2 is SAAADI. The V gene end was trimmed by 3 bases and the J gene end by 1 base; junction bases not matched to a gene: 2. The CDR3 has 15 amino acids. The sample consisted of cultured PBMCs, taken from culture after CMV antigen stimulation. The TCR sequence derives from a human donor in good health (CMV status not recorded). Some clones in this sample may be carry-over from other donors' samples. The chain recombines TRBV10-2 with TRBJ2-2; 7 bases are shared with TRBD1. The CDR3 DNA sequence: TGCGCCAGCAGTGAACGACAGGGGAACACCGGGGAGCTGTTTTTT. Encoded protein: CASSERQGNTGELFF.